This record looks at one TCR beta chain sequence and its context. This specimen comes from a study of shared clonotypes between healthy human individuals. The germline gives CDR1 KGHSH, CDR2 LQKENI. V was trimmed by 0 bases and J by 8 bases, leaving 7 bases between them. The CDR3 consists of 13 residues. Repertoires were generated with immunoSEQ multiplex PCR, while TCRdb's copy carries only in-frame clones and drops some. The table lists about 470,000 clones, 70% to 80% of them singletons. V gene TRBV18 combines with J gene TRBJ2-2; D unclear. The origin of this receptor is a woman in her thirties or forties in good health. Some clones in this sample may be carry-over from other donors' samples. Specimen: PBMCs. This chain's CDR3 is CASSPPGPGELFF. CDR3 nucleotide sequence: TGTGCCAGCTCACCACCGGGCCCGGGGGAGCTGTTTTTT.